This T cell receptor (beta chain) stems from a study of vaccination effects on CD4 cells after COVID-19. Whole-study context: A couple of convalescent patients were sampled 16 days and one week before vaccination. Supplemented with 9.5 to 10 IU/ml IL-2 and 8 to 10 ug/ml peptides, 2 million to 2.5 million PBMC per well were kept in culture.

Findings and limits, study-wide: At late timepoints after vaccination, vaccine- and infection-induced clones shrank markedly.

Worth noting for this clone: The antigen is undetermined.

There are 14 residues in the CDR3. V shed 5 bases, J shed 6 bases, and the junction held 8 bases outside the gene matches. Looked up from germline, CDR1 is MNHEY and CDR2 is SVGAGI. Measured with immunoSEQ multiplex PCR; TCRdb has only the in-frame clones, and not every one. The repertoire holds approximately 45,000 clones, about three quarters seen once, with 10% to 15% in the top ten. Cultured cells yielded isolated CD4+ T cells after less than 11 days. The material sequenced was CD4+ T cells from PBMCs cultured without peptide, taken before COVID-19 vaccination. The chain uses TRBV6-5 and TRBJ2-7; TRBD1 aligns across 9 bases. This clonotype was sampled from a human donor who had a prior SARS-CoV-2 infection. The CDR3 nucleotides are TGTGCCAGCAGTCACCCGGGACAGGGCGGCGAGCAGTACTTC. It encodes CASSHPGQGGEQYF.